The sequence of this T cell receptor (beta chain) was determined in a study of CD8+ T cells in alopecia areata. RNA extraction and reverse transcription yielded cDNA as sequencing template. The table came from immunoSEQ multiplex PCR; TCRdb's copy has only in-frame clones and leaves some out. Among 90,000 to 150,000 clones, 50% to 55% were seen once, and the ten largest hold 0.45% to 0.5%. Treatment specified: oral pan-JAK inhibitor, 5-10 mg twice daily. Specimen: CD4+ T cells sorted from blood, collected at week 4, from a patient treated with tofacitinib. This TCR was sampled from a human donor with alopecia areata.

CDR3 coding DNA: TGTGCCAGCTCACCAGTTCGACAGGCAACACAAGAGACCCAGTACTTC. This translates into CASSPVRQATQETQYF. This chain uses TRBV18 with TRBJ2-5, with D possibly matching TRBD1 (6 bases). CDR3 length: 16 amino acids. V lost 2 bases, J lost 2 bases, and 15 bases lay in between. Germline CDR1 and CDR2: KGHSH and LQKENI.